This T cell receptor beta chain comes out of a study of chemoradiotherapy in HPV16-positive cancers. Notes on the study in general: HPV-specific T cells were functionally defined from only two HPV16-positive patients. Better recurrence-free survival went with HPV-responsive T-cell expansion in HPV16-positive patients. Non-HPV-specific T cells did not expand in tumors during treatment, whereas candidate HPV-specific clones and E7-related motifs did.

As for this clone: Its specificity is not known.

The length of the CDR3 is 16 residues. Assay used: immunoSEQ multiplex PCR; TCRdb lists only in-frame clones, some missing. Here the sample spans roughly 19,000 clones, around 87% being singletons. This chain connects TRBV21-1 to TRBJ2-2; TRBD1 reflects the table's D call only, with no check against the DNA. TRBV21-1 is recorded as a pseudogene. Sequenced here: blood, sampled from a patient who underwent chemoradiotherapy. The sequence derives from a human donor with HPV-associated anogenital cancer. For the CDR3, the DNA is TGTGCCAGCAGCAAACCGGACAGGGGAGGTACCGGGGAGCTGTTTTTT. It encodes CASSKPDRGGTGELFF.